This T cell receptor (beta chain) was sequenced in a study of CD8 T cells in Susac syndrome (dated by TCRdb to about 2019). Turning to the overall study: Of the Susac syndrome patients who were sequenced, eight were in clinical remission while about six had clinically active disease. At blood withdrawal, Susac syndrome patients were either therapy-naive, taking corticosteroids (in some cases with IVIg as well), or taking IVIg alone. Whether CD8+ T cell activation and differentiation in Susac syndrome was antigen driven was tested using repertoire sequencing. The clonality of the CD8+ T cell repertoire was compared across more than 9 healthy donors, around 14 Susac syndrome patients and under 19 multiple sclerosis patients.

The full study reports these points: Clonal expansion was seen in Susac syndrome CD8+ repertoires, peaking in CD8+ TEMRA cells and being greater in clinically active patients than in remitting ones. The number of individuals in the TCR sequencing and HLA analysis was acknowledged as relatively small. More than 15 Susac-specific public clones were identified in the total CD8+ repertoire, and five Susac-specific public clones were identified in the CD8+ TEMRA repertoire.

Taken from the germline V gene (reference sequence), the CDR1 and CDR2 loops are MNHEY and SMNVEV. The germline V end is reduced by 5 bases and the J end by 2 bases; junction bases left unmatched: 8. The CDR3 spans 16 residues, from the cysteine through the phenylalanine. The sequence is cut down to CDR3 DNA, 48 bases in frame from base 1. Peripheral blood CD8+ and CD4+ T cells from healthy donors, Susac syndrome patients and multiple sclerosis patients were profiled by high-throughput TCR beta sequencing. The Susac syndrome patients fulfilled recently defined diagnostic criteria for definite or probable disease. Bulk CD8+ and CD4+ T cells were purified by magnetic negative isolation, whereas CD8+ TEMRA cells were enriched by FACS. Blood was collected in EDTA tubes and processed within 24 hours, with PBMCs isolated through density gradient centrifugation. PBMCs destined for TCR sequencing were cryopreserved in liquid nitrogen and later thawed in a 37 °C water bath. A purity of at least 90% was achieved for sorted or isolated CD4+, CD8+ and CD8+ TEMRA cells.

RNA was extracted using the RNeasy kit, and about 0.45 to 1 ug of the RNA was reverse transcribed with random hexamers. TCR beta CDR3 regions were amplified with the immunoSEQ multiplex PCR assay covering 54 Vbeta and 13 Jbeta segments. PCR amplification bias was corrected by using a synthetic template baseline for primer optimization and computational correction. In the authors' own workflow: Only productive sequences were kept, with reads annotated to V, D and J genes according to IMGT and analyzed in immunoSEQ Analyzer. To calculate clonality, Shannon entropy was normalized by log2 of the number of productive unique sequences and then subtracted from one. For each patient and control, public and private clones were evaluated within the 100 most prevalent clones. Susac-specific clones were defined as absent from healthy and MS cohorts, 850 to 1,300 published viral clones and other ImmuneACCESS disease sequences. Using fastp trimming at Q25 and MiXCR clonotype assembly, TCRdb reanalyzed the public sequencing data and kept in-frame beta chains. A single entry per CDR3 protein holds the most common genes and DNA from its merged rows. The V and J calls were not made by the authors but by TCRdb's processing. The sample table holds around 80,000 distinct CDR3 sequences, of which approximately 93% were seen once. The top ten clones comprise approximately 0.49% of the sample.

This clonotype has just one count. There is no known antigen for this receptor. The sample holds no much larger clone one base away, and base qualities are not on file. One read provides weak support. The sequence derives from a human donor with Susac syndrome. This chain is built from TRBV27 and TRBJ2-1; TRBD1 matches 8 bases in the middle. The sequenced sample was CD8+ T cells from PBMCs. The DNA sequence is as follows: TGTGCCAGCAGTAGGACAGGGCGAAATCCCTACAATGAGCAGTTCTTC. Its protein product is CASSRTGRNPYNEQFF.